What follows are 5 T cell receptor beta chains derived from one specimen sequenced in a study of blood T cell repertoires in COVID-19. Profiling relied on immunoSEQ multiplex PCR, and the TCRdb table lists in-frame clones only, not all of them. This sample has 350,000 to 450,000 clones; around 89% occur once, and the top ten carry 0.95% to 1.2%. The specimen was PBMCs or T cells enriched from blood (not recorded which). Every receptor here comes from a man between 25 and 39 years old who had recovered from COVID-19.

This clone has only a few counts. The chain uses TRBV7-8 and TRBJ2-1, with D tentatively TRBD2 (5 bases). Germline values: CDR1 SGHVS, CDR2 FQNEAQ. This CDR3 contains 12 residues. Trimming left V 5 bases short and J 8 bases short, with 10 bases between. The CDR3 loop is CASSPDFDEQFF. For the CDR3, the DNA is TGTGCCAGCAGCCCGGACTTCGATGAGCAGTTCTTC.

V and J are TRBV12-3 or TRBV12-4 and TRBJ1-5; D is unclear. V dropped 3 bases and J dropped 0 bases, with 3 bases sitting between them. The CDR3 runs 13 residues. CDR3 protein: CASSFYSNQPQHF. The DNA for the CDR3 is TGTGCCAGCAGTTTTTATAGCAATCAGCCCCAGCATTTT.

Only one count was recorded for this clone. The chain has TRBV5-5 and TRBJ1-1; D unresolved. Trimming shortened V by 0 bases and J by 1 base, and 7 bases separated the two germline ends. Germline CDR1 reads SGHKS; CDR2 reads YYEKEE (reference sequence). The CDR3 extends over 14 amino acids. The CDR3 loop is CASSLAGENTEAFF. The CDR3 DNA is TGTGCCAGCAGCTTGGCCGGAGAGAACACTGAAGCTTTCTTT.

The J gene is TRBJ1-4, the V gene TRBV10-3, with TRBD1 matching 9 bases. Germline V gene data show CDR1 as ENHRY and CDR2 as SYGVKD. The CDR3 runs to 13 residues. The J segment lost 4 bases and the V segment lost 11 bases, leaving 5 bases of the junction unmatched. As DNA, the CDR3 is TGTGCCTCGACAGGGGGAGGTAATGAAAAACTGTTTTTT. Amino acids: CASTGGGNEKLFF.

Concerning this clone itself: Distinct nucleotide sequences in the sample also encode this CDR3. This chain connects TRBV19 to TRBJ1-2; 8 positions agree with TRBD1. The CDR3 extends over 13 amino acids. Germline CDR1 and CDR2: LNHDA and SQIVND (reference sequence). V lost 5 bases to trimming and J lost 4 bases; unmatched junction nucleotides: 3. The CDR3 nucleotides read TGTGCCAGTAGTCCAGGACAGGGCTATGGCTACACCTTC. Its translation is CASSPGQGYGYTF. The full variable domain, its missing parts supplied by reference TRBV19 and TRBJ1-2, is DGGITQSPKYLFRKEGQNVTLSCEQNLNHDAMYWYRQDPGQGLRLIYYSQIVNDFQKGDIAEGYSVSREKKESFPLTVTSAQKNPTAFYLCASSPGQGYGYTFGSGTRLTVV.